This entry features one TCR beta chain sequence. Its specificity is not known. 13 Jbeta primers and 60 Vbeta primers were used for the PCR. Data came from immunoSEQ multiplex PCR; TCRdb stores just in-frame clones and leaves some out. This table holds more than 150,000 clones, roughly 80% found once. This entry comes from a study of cytomegalovirus exposure and HLA in healthy donors. Study-level results: Serostatus for CMV was the only available immune exposure information.

V lost 5 bases and J 5 bases, leaving 16 bases between the germline ends. Germline V lookup: CDR1 SGHTA, CDR2 FQGNSA. CDR3 length: 15 amino acids. The TCR was taken from a woman between 45 and 60 years old in good health and CMV-seropositive. The V gene is TRBV7-2, the J gene TRBJ1-5, with a weak D call TRBD1 (5 bases). The sample comprised PBMCs. This CDR3 reads CASSPADGGYQPQHF. The CDR3 region has the DNA TGTGCCAGCAGCCCCGCGGACGGGGGATATCAGCCCCAGCATTTT.